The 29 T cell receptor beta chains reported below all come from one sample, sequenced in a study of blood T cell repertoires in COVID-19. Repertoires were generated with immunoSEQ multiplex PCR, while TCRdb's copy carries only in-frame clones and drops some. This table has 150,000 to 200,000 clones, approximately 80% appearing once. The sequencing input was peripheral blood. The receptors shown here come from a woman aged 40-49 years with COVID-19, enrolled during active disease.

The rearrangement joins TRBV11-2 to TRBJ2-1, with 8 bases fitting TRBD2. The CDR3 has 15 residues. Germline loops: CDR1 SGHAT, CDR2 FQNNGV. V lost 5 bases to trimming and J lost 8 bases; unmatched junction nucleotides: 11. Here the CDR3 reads CASSPREGGSDEQFF. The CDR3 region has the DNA TGTGCCAGCAGCCCTCGGGAGGGGGGGTCGGATGAGCAGTTCTTC.

The CDR3 bases are TGCGCCAGCAGCCCGACCGGGACACCCTCCTTGGGGGAGACCCAGTACTTC. Protein sequence: CASSPTGTPSLGETQYF. The rearrangement uses TRBV5-1 and TRBJ2-5, with D perhaps TRBD1 (6 bases). Germline CDR1 and CDR2: SGHRS and YFSETQ. V was clipped by 4 bases and J by 5 bases, with 24 bases between them. This CDR3 is built from 17 residues.

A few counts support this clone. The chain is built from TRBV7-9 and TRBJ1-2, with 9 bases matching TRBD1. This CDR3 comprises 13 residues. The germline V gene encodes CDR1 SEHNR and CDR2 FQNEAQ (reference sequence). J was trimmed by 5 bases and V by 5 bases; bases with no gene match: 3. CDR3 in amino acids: CASSEGTGYGYTF. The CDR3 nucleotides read TGTGCCAGCAGCGAAGGGACAGGGTATGGCTACACCTTC.

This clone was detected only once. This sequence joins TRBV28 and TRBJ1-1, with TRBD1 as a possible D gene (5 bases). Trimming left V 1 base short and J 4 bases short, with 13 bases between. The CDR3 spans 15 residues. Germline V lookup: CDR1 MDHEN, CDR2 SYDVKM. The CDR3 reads CASSLFQTRGTEAFF. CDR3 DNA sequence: TGTGCCAGCAGTTTATTCCAAACAAGGGGCACTGAAGCTTTCTTT.

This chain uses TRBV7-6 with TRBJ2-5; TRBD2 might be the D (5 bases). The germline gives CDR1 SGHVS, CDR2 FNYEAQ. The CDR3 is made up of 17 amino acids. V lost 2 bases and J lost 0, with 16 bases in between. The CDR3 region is CASSLSWRSANQETQYF. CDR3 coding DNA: TGTGCCAGCAGCTTATCATGGAGGAGCGCCAACCAAGAGACCCAGTACTTC.

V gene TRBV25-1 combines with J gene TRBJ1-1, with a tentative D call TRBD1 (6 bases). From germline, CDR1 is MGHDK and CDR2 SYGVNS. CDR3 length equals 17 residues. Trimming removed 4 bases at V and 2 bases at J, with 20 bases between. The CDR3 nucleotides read TGTGCCAGCAGTGCCGCAGGGGACCCTGGCGGAAACACTGAAGCTTTCTTT. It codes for CASSAAGDPGGNTEAFF.

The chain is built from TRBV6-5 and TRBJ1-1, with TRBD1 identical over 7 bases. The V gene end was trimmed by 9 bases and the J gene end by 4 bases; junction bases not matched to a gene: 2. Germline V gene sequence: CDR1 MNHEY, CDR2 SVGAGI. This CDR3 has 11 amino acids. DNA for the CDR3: TGTGCCAGTTCAGGGGGCACTGAAGCTTTCTTT. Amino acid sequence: CASSGGTEAFF.

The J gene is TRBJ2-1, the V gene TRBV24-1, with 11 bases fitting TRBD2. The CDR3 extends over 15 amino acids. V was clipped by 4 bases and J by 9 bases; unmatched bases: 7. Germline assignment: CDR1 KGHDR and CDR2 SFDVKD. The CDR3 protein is CATSDRLTSGAEQFF. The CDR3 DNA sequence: TGTGCCACCAGTGACCGCTTGACTAGCGGGGCTGAGCAGTTCTTC.

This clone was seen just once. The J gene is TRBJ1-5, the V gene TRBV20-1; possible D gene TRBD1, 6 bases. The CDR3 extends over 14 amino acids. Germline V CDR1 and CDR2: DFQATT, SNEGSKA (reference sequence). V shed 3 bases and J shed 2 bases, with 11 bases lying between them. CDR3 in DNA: TGCAGTGCTAGTTCGGGGGGCGGCAATCAGCCCCAGCATTTT. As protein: CSASSGGGNQPQHF.

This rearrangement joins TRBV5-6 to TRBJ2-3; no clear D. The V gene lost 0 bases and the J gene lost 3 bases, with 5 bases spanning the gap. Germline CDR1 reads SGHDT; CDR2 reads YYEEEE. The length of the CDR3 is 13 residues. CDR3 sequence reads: CASSLDGTDTQYF. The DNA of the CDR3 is TGTGCCAGCAGCTTGGACGGGACAGATACGCAGTATTTT.

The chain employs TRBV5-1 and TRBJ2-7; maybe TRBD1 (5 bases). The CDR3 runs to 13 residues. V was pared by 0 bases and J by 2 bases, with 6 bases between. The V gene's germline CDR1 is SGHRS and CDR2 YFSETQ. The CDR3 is CASSLARAYEQYF. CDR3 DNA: TGCGCCAGCAGCTTGGCCAGGGCCTACGAGCAGTACTTC.

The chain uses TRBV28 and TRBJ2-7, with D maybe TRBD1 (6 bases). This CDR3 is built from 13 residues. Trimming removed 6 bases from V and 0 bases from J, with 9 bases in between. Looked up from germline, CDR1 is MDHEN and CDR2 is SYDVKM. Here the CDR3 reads CASRRQASYEQYF. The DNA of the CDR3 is TGTGCCAGCAGGAGACAGGCCTCCTACGAGCAGTACTTC.

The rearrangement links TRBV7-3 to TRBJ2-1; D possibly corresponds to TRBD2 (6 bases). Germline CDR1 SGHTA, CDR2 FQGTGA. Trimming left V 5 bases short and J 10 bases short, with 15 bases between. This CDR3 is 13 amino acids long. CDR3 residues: CASSAGPETEQFF. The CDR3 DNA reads TGTGCCAGCAGCGCGGGACCGGAGACCGAGCAGTTCTTC.

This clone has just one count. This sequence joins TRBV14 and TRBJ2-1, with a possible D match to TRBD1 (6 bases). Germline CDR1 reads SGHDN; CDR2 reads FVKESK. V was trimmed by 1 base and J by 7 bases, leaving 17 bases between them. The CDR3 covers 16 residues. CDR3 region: CASSQAALLTGNEQFF. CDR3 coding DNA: TGTGCCAGCAGCCAAGCTGCCCTTCTAACAGGGAATGAGCAGTTCTTC.

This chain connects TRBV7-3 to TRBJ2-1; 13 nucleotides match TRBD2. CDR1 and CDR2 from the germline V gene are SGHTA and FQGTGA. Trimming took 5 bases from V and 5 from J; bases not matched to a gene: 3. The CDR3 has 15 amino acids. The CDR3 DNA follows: TGTGCCAGCAGCACCGGACTAGCGGGGGACAATGAGCAGTTCTTC. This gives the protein CASSTGLAGDNEQFF.

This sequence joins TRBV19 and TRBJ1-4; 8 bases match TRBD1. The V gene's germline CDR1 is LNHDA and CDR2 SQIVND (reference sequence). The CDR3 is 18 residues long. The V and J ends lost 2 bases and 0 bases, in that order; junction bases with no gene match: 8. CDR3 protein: CASSINFQGASTNEKLFF. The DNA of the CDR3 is TGTGCCAGTAGTATAAACTTCCAGGGGGCATCAACTAATGAAAAACTGTTTTTT.

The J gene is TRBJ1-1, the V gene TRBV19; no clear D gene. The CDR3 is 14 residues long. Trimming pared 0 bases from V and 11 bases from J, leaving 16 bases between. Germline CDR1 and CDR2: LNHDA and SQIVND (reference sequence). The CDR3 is CASSIDSGASRAFF. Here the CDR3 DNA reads TGTGCCAGTAGTATAGATTCCGGAGCAAGTAGGGCTTTCTTT. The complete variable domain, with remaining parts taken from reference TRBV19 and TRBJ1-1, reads DGGITQSPKYLFRKEGQNVTLSCEQNLNHDAMYWYRQDPGQGLRLIYYSQIVNDFQKGDIAEGYSVSREKKESFPLTVTSAQKNPTAFYLCASSIDSGASRAFFGQGTRLTVV.

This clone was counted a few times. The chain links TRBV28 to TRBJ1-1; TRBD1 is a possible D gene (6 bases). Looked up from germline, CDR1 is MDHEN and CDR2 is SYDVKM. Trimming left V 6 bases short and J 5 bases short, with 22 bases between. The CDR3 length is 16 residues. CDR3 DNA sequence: TGTGCCAGCAGAGTGGTCCAGGGGCGGTTTAGGACTGAAGCTTTCTTT. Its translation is CASRVVQGRFRTEAFF.

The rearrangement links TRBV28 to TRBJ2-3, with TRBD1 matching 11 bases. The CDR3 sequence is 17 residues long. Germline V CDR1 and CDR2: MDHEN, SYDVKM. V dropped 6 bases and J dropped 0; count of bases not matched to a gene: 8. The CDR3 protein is CASRRDRGFFSTDTQYF. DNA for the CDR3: TGTGCCAGCAGGCGGGACAGGGGGTTCTTTAGCACAGATACGCAGTATTTT.

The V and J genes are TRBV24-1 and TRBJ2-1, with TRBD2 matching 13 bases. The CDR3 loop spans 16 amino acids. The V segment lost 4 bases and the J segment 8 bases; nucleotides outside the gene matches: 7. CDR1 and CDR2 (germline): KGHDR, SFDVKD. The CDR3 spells CATSETTSGRAYEQFF. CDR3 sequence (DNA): TGTGCCACCAGTGAGACTACTAGCGGGAGGGCCTATGAGCAGTTCTTC.

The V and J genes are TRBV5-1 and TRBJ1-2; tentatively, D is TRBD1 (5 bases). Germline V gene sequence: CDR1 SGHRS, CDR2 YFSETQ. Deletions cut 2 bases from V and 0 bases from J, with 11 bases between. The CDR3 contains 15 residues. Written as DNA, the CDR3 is TGCGCCAGCAGCTTCAGACAGAGAGCTAACTATGGCTACACCTTC. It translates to CASSFRQRANYGYTF.

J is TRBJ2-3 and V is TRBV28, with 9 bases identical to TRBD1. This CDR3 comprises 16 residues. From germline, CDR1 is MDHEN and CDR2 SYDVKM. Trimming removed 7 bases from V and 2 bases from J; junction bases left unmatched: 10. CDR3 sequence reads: CASTQSGQGLTDTQYF. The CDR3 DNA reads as TGTGCCAGCACCCAATCGGGACAGGGCCTCACAGATACGCAGTATTTT.

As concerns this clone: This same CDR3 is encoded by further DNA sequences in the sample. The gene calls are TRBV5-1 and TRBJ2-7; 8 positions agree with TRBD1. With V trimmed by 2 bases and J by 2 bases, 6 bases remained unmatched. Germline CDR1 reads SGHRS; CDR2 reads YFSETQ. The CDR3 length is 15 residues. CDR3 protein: CASSLGQGATYEQYF. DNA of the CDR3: TGCGCCAGCAGCTTAGGGCAGGGGGCCACCTACGAGCAGTACTTC.

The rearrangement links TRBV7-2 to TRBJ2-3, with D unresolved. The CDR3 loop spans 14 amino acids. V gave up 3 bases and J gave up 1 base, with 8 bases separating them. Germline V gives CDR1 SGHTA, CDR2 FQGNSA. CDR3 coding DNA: TGTGCCAGCAGCTTCCTCCAGGGCACAGATACGCAGTATTTT. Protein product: CASSFLQGTDTQYF.

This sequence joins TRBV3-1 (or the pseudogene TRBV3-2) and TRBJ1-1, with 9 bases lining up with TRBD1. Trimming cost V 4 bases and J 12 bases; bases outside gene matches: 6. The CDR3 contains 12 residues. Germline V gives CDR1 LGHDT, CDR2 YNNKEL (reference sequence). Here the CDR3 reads CASSRDRAVSFF. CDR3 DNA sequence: TGTGCCAGCAGCCGGGACAGGGCTGTTTCTTTCTTT.

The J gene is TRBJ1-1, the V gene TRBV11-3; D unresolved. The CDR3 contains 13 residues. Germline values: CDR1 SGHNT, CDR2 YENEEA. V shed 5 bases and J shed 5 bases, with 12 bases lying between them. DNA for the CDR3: TGTGCCAGCAGCCACATATACGGGACTGAAGCTTTCTTT. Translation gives CASSHIYGTEAFF.

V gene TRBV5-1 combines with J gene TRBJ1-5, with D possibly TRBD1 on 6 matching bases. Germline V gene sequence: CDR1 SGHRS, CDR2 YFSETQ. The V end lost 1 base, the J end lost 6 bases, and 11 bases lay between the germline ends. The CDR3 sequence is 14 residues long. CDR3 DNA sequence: TGCGCCAGCAGCTTGCGCCAAGGGGGTCAGCCCCAGCATTTT. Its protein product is CASSLRQGGQPQHF.

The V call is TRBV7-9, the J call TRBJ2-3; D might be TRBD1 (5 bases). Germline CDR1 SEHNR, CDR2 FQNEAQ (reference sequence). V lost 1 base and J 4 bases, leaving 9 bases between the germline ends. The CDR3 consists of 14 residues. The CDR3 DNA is TGTGCCAGCAGCTTAGAAGGGGCTGCAGATACGCAGTATTTT. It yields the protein CASSLEGAADTQYF.

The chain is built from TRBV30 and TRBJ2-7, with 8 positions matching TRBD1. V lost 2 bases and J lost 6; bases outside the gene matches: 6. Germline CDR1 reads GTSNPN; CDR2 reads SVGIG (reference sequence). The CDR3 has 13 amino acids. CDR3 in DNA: TGTGCCTGGAGTCTAGGACAGGGCGGCGAGCAGTACTTC. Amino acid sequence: CAWSLGQGGEQYF.